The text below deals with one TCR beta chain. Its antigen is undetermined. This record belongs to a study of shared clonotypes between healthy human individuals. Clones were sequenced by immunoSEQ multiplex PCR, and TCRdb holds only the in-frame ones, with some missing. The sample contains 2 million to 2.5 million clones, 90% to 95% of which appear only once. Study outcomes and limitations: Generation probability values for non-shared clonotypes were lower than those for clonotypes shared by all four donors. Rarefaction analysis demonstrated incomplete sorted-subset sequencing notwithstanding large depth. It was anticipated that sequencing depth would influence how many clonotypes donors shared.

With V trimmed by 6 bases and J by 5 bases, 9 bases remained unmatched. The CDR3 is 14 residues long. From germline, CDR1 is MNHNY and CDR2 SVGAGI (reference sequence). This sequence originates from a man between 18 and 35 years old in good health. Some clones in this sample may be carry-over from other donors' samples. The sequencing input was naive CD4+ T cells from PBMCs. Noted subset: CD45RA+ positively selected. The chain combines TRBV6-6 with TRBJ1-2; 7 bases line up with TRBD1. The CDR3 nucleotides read TGTGCCAGCAGGGGTGACAGGGTCCTGTATGGCTACACCTTC. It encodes CASRGDRVLYGYTF.